This T cell receptor beta chain was retrieved from a study of cytomegalovirus exposure and HLA in healthy donors. Study-level results: When a later analysis was performed, an Asian-associated ancestry cluster reportedly had fewer N-insertions than the roughly 690-donor mean. DRB1 showed the most TCR associations and HLA-C the fewest in a later analysis, as rates varied by HLA locus. Common viral pathogens were later found to be apparently linked to several of the most significant clusters.

In the PCR, 60 Vbeta and 13 Jbeta primers were used. In the study's own analysis: Some 10 million of 75 million to 85 million unique TCR beta chains were shared, per a later count. Profiled with immunoSEQ multiplex PCR; TCRdb holds only in-frame clones, not every one. The V and J calls and clone size were taken over from that table, and D and trimming were inferred from the DNA. The table records 100,000 to 150,000 clones, around three quarters of them present only once. V dropped 3 bases and J dropped 6 bases, with 11 bases sitting between them. Germline V gives CDR1 GTSNPN, CDR2 SVGIG (reference sequence). This CDR3 has 12 residues. This clone has only one observation. Antigen: not known.

This sequence was found in a woman aged 45-65 years in good health and CMV-seronegative. The sequenced material came from PBMCs. The chain is built from TRBV30 and TRBJ1-2, with D possibly being TRBD1 (6 bases). This CDR3 is CAWRGQKDGYTF. CDR3 nucleotide sequence: TGTGCCTGGAGAGGACAGAAGGATGGCTACACCTTC.